These T cell receptor beta chains were read from a single sample in a study of blood T cell repertoires in COVID-19. Clones were sequenced by immunoSEQ multiplex PCR, and TCRdb holds only the in-frame ones, with some missing. The data contain over 110,000 clones, approximately 88% of them singletons. Specimen: peripheral blood. Every receptor here comes from a human donor in a cohort sampled during active COVID-19. The CDR3 runs from the conserved cysteine through the conserved F or W. Fields, in order: V gene, J gene, CDR3 protein.

TRBV5-6	TRBJ2-3	CASSSTPHTQYF
TRBV14	TRBJ2-3	CASSPPGLAGPQAAQYF
TRBV5-1	TRBJ1-1	CASSLGREGSKGTEAFF
TRBV4-2	TRBJ2-1	CASSQEETSSYNEQFF
TRBV2	TRBJ1-1	CASSEGTVILTEAFF
TRBV25-1	TRBJ2-5	CASTWGQGSPGTQYF
TRBV5-4	TRBJ2-1	CASSLDSGTQFF
TRBV19	TRBJ1-5	CASSIGEWQPQHF
TRBV19	TRBJ1-5	CASSLTGNQPQHF
TRBV29-1	TRBJ2-7	CSVEDRVYEQYF
TRBV6-1	TRBJ2-2	CASSEAYRRIGELFF
TRBV29-1	TRBJ2-5	CSVVPRGKETQYF
TRBV19	TRBJ1-6	CASSIQGLGSPLHF
TRBV9	TRBJ2-2	CASSLGGSGELFF
TRBV4-2	TRBJ1-6	CASSQALNSPLHF
TRBV7-2	TRBJ2-7	CASSRGTGGSYEQYF
TRBV19	TRBJ1-4	CASTPAPGQGVGKLFF
TRBV9	TRBJ1-1	CASSTSTGPNTEAFF
TRBV6-1	TRBJ1-5	CASSEGQGTVNQPQHF
TRBV1	TRBJ1-1	CTSSLHRGRGTEAFF
TRBV5-6	TRBJ2-7	CASSPGQGAYEQYF
TRBV7-2	TRBJ1-5	CASSLVGQPQHF
TRBV2	TRBJ2-3	CASSVSQYTDTQYF
TRBV10-3	TRBJ1-4	CATKDRSNEKLFF
TRBV6-5	TRBJ2-7	CASSNRHPYEQYF
TRBV5-1	TRBJ2-7	CASSPLNRGPYEQYF
TRBV6-5	TRBJ2-2	CASTTPRSNTGELFF
TRBV6-6	TRBJ2-3	CASIRTSGADTQYF
TRBV14	TRBJ2-1	CASTPSAYSYNEQFF
TRBV5-1	TRBJ2-3	CASSPDRLTDTQYF
TRBV9	TRBJ2-3	CASSVLSESTDTQYF
TRBV5-6	TRBJ2-7	CASSQTTGAYEQYF
TRBV13	TRBJ2-3	CASSETGSLRADTQYF
TRBV6-5	TRBJ2-4	CASRLTGFAKNIQYF
TRBV6-6	TRBJ1-2	CASSSHSYGYTF
TRBV7-9	TRBJ2-2	CASRRGADTGELFF
TRBV11-2	TRBJ1-2	CASSLGQGIGGYTF
TRBV3-1/TRBV3-2	TRBJ1-1	CASSPDRVRSFF
TRBV6-2/TRBV6-3	TRBJ2-1	CASSYPPRVSYNEQFF
TRBV2	TRBJ1-5	CASSYGQGNQPQHF
TRBV24-1	TRBJ2-5	CATSALGTGGETQYF
TRBV6-5	TRBJ1-1	CASSYPGEAFF
TRBV19	TRBJ1-6	CASSPRQYNSPLHF
TRBV28	TRBJ1-4	CASSPPGRDRGLFF
TRBV2	TRBJ2-7	CASSIAGTAYEQYF
TRBV7-2	TRBJ2-7	CASSLNGFSSSYEQYF
TRBV4-2	TRBJ1-2	CASSQAGQNYGYTF
TRBV20-1	TRBJ2-3	CSAQRKDTQYF
TRBV6-5	TRBJ1-5	CASSSAPVRDQHF
TRBV2	TRBJ2-2	CASSDSPGTGELFF
TRBV6-1	TRBJ2-7	CASSDRSGLTYEQYF
TRBV2	TRBJ2-1	CASFLGDSSYNEQFF
TRBV10-2	TRBJ2-7	CASSPIVSGTGWGTEQYF
TRBV2	TRBJ2-7	CASSSGYEQYF